These T cell receptor beta chains were read from a single sample in a study of metastatic and nonmetastatic thyroid tumors. TCRdb called clones again from the PCR reads with MiXCR. The data contain 35,000 to 50,000 clones, 28% of them singletons. The sample taken for sequencing was blood. All receptors come from a male donor with papillary thyroid cancer or a benign thyroid nodule (not recorded which). Some clones in this sample may be carry-over from other donors' samples. CDR3s include the opening cysteine and the closing phenylalanine or tryptophan. Fields, in order: J gene, D gene, CDR3 length, V gene, clone size, CDR3 protein, CDR3 DNA. A D gene is named only where the DNA matches it firmly. Clone size is not always given. Where it is, it says once, few, many or a class for expanded clones.

J gene: TRBJ1-5; D gene: -; CDR3 length: 15; V gene: TRBV6-1; clone size: many; CDR3 protein: CASSDFLNSDQPQHF; CDR3 DNA: TGTGCCAGCAGTGACTTCCTAAACTCGGATCAGCCCCAGCATTTT
J gene: TRBJ2-3; D gene: -; CDR3 length: 15; V gene: TRBV9; clone size: many; CDR3 protein: CASSPILYRPDTQYF; CDR3 DNA: TGTGCCAGCAGCCCTATCCTATACAGACCAGATACGCAGTATTTT
J gene: TRBJ2-3; D gene: TRBD2; CDR3 length: 15; V gene: TRBV20-1; clone size: -; CDR3 protein: CSAIKARLAQIRQYF; CDR3 DNA: TGCAGTGCTATCAAGGCTCGACTAGCACAAATCAGGCAGTATTTT
J gene: TRBJ1-5; D gene: -; CDR3 length: 13; V gene: TRBV29-1; clone size: many; CDR3 protein: CSGFFGTGQPQHF; CDR3 DNA: TGCAGCGGGTTTTTTGGAACGGGTCAGCCCCAGCATTTT
J gene: TRBJ1-5; D gene: -; CDR3 length: 14; V gene: TRBV19; clone size: few; CDR3 protein: CASMGTGVTGPQHF; CDR3 DNA: TGTGCCAGTATGGGGACGGGGGTAACAGGGCCCCAGCATTTT
J gene: TRBJ2-3; D gene: -; CDR3 length: 13; V gene: TRBV9; clone size: -; CDR3 protein: CASSVDLTDTQYF; CDR3 DNA: TGTGCAAGCAGCGTAGATTTAACAGATACGCAGTATTTT
J gene: TRBJ2-3; D gene: TRBD2; CDR3 length: 13; V gene: TRBV3-1; clone size: many; CDR3 protein: CASSLTSADTQYF; CDR3 DNA: TGTGCCAGCAGCCTGACTAGCGCAGATACGCAGTATTTT
J gene: TRBJ1-6; D gene: TRBD1; CDR3 length: 15; V gene: TRBV5-1; clone size: medium-sized; CDR3 protein: CASSFGTGNHSPLHF; CDR3 DNA: TGCGCCAGCAGCTTTGGGACAGGGAATCATTCACCCCTCCACTTT
J gene: TRBJ1-5; D gene: TRBD1; CDR3 length: 15; V gene: TRBV28; clone size: few; CDR3 protein: CASSPGTGFNQPQHF; CDR3 DNA: TGTGCCAGCAGCCCCGGGACAGGGTTCAATCAGCCCCAGCATTTT
J gene: TRBJ2-7; D gene: -; CDR3 length: 13; V gene: TRBV12-3/TRBV12-4; clone size: few; CDR3 protein: CASHRKGSYEQYF; CDR3 DNA: TGTGCCAGCCACCGCAAGGGTTCCTACGAGCAGTACTTC
J gene: TRBJ1-2; D gene: -; CDR3 length: 15; V gene: TRBV7-2; clone size: -; CDR3 protein: CASSLDRSLPLGYTF; CDR3 DNA: TGTGCCAGCAGCTTAGACCGCAGTTTGCCCCTAGGCTACACCTTC
J gene: TRBJ2-5; D gene: -; CDR3 length: 14; V gene: TRBV15; clone size: many; CDR3 protein: CATSRADGAKTQYF; CDR3 DNA: TGTGCCACCAGCAGAGCCGATGGGGCTAAGACCCAGTACTTC
J gene: TRBJ2-5; D gene: TRBD2; CDR3 length: 14; V gene: TRBV2; clone size: many; CDR3 protein: CASSRLALSETQYF; CDR3 DNA: TGTGCCAGCAGCAGACTAGCACTCTCGGAGACCCAGTACTTC
J gene: TRBJ2-3; D gene: TRBD2; CDR3 length: 16; V gene: TRBV5-1; clone size: -; CDR3 protein: CASSPGVGRAAHTQYF; CDR3 DNA: TGTGCCAGCAGCCCGGGGGTCGGGAGGGCCGCGCATACGCAGTATTTT
J gene: TRBJ2-1; D gene: TRBD1; CDR3 length: 14; V gene: TRBV18; clone size: -; CDR3 protein: CAISLSGTGNEQFF; CDR3 DNA: TGTGCCATCTCACTCTCCGGGACAGGGAATGAGCAGTTCTTC
J gene: TRBJ2-7; D gene: -; CDR3 length: 12; V gene: TRBV2; clone size: medium-sized; CDR3 protein: CASSDQGWEQYF; CDR3 DNA: TGTGCCAGCAGTGATCAGGGTTGGGAGCAGTACTTC
J gene: TRBJ1-1; D gene: TRBD1; CDR3 length: 15; V gene: TRBV28; clone size: few; CDR3 protein: CASSLSQGQLKYAFF; CDR3 DNA: TGTGCCAGCAGTTTATCTCAGGGACAGTTAAAGTATGCTTTCTTC
J gene: TRBJ1-5; D gene: -; CDR3 length: 15; V gene: TRBV4-1; clone size: many; CDR3 protein: CASSQEPHGYQPQHF; CDR3 DNA: TGCGCCAGCAGCCAAGAGCCCCATGGATATCAGCCCCAGCATTTT
J gene: TRBJ2-3; D gene: -; CDR3 length: 11; V gene: TRBV24-1; clone size: few; CDR3 protein: CATSVGDTQYF; CDR3 DNA: TGTGCCACCAGTGTTGGAGATACGCAGTATTTT
J gene: TRBJ2-1; D gene: -; CDR3 length: 13; V gene: TRBV11-2; clone size: -; CDR3 protein: CASSLDGRGTQFF; CDR3 DNA: TGTGCCAGCAGCTTAGATGGCAGAGGCACGCAGTTCTTC
J gene: TRBJ1-1; D gene: TRBD1; CDR3 length: 15; V gene: TRBV27; clone size: -; CDR3 protein: CASSLPGQGNTEAFF; CDR3 DNA: TGTGCCAGCAGTTTACCGGGACAGGGGAACACTGAAGCTTTCTTT
J gene: TRBJ2-7; D gene: -; CDR3 length: 13; V gene: TRBV24-1; clone size: many; CDR3 protein: CATSEPGANEQYF; CDR3 DNA: TGTGCCACCAGTGAACCGGGAGCCAACGAGCAGTACTTC
J gene: TRBJ2-7; D gene: TRBD1; CDR3 length: 14; V gene: TRBV19; clone size: many; CDR3 protein: CASSLQGVAYEQYF; CDR3 DNA: TGTGCCAGTAGTCTACAGGGGGTTGCCTACGAGCAGTACTTC
J gene: TRBJ2-1; D gene: TRBD2; CDR3 length: 15; V gene: TRBV5-1; clone size: -; CDR3 protein: CASSPPRDYYNEQFF; CDR3 DNA: TGCGCCAGCAGCCCCCCCCGGGACTACTACAATGAGCAGTTCTTC
J gene: TRBJ1-2; D gene: -; CDR3 length: 14; V gene: TRBV27; clone size: many; CDR3 protein: CASSPPGGGGGYTF; CDR3 DNA: TGTGCCAGCAGTCCCCCCGGGGGAGGTGGGGGCTACACCTTC
J gene: TRBJ1-2; D gene: -; CDR3 length: 12; V gene: TRBV7-9; clone size: -; CDR3 protein: CASSSARGGYTF; CDR3 DNA: TGTGCCAGCAGCTCCGCTAGAGGGGGCTACACCTTC
J gene: TRBJ2-1; D gene: TRBD1; CDR3 length: 13; V gene: TRBV12-3/TRBV12-4; clone size: few; CDR3 protein: CASTGTGGNEQFF; CDR3 DNA: TGTGCCAGCACCGGGACAGGGGGTAATGAGCAGTTCTTC
J gene: TRBJ1-6; D gene: -; CDR3 length: 13; V gene: TRBV15; clone size: few; CDR3 protein: CATSKGVDSPLHF; CDR3 DNA: TGTGCCACCAGCAAGGGAGTCGATTCACCCCTCCACTTT
J gene: TRBJ1-2; D gene: -; CDR3 length: 14; V gene: TRBV30; clone size: -; CDR3 protein: CAWSVSGVFYGYTF; CDR3 DNA: TGTGCCTGGAGTGTATCCGGGGTCTTTTATGGCTACACCTTC
J gene: TRBJ1-2; D gene: -; CDR3 length: 15; V gene: TRBV5-4; clone size: -; CDR3 protein: CASSFMSGVNYVYTF; CDR3 DNA: TGTGCCAGCAGCTTTATGTCAGGGGTTAACTATGTCTACACCTTC
J gene: TRBJ2-2; D gene: -; CDR3 length: 15; V gene: TRBV11-2; clone size: medium-sized; CDR3 protein: CASSRTSTNTGELFF; CDR3 DNA: TGTGCCAGCAGCCGAACCTCTACGAACACCGGGGAGCTGTTTTTT
J gene: TRBJ2-1; D gene: -; CDR3 length: 15; V gene: TRBV4-1; clone size: -; CDR3 protein: CASSQGGAVYNEQFF; CDR3 DNA: TGCGCCAGCAGCCAAGGTGGAGCTGTCTACAATGAGCAGTTCTTC
J gene: TRBJ1-4; D gene: -; CDR3 length: 11; V gene: TRBV30; clone size: many; CDR3 protein: CAWDGGEKLFF; CDR3 DNA: TGTGCCTGGGACGGGGGCGAAAAACTGTTTTTT
J gene: TRBJ1-5; D gene: -; CDR3 length: 15; V gene: TRBV4-2; clone size: -; CDR3 protein: CASSQVNSANQPHHF; CDR3 DNA: TGTGCCAGCAGCCAAGTCAACAGCGCTAATCAGCCCCATCATTTT
J gene: TRBJ2-5; D gene: TRBD1; CDR3 length: 15; V gene: TRBV15; clone size: many; CDR3 protein: CATSRDGDRGQTQYF; CDR3 DNA: TGTGCCACCAGCAGAGATGGGGACAGGGGGCAGACCCAGTACTTC
J gene: TRBJ1-2; D gene: TRBD1; CDR3 length: 16; V gene: TRBV11-1; clone size: -; CDR3 protein: CASSNYRIDRDYGYTF; CDR3 DNA: TGTGCCAGCAGCAACTACCGAATTGACAGGGATTACGGCTACACCTTC
J gene: TRBJ1-1; D gene: TRBD1; CDR3 length: 14; V gene: TRBV20-1; clone size: -; CDR3 protein: CRASGDRDVTAAFF; CDR3 DNA: TGCAGGGCTAGCGGAGACAGGGACGTCACTGCAGCTTTCTTT
J gene: TRBJ2-5; D gene: -; CDR3 length: 14; V gene: TRBV7-9; clone size: many; CDR3 protein: CASSLVRGRETQYF; CDR3 DNA: TGTGCCAGCAGCTTAGTGCGGGGTCGGGAGACCCAGTACTTC
J gene: TRBJ2-5; D gene: -; CDR3 length: 13; V gene: TRBV6-4; clone size: many; CDR3 protein: CASSASAEETQYF; CDR3 DNA: TGTGCCAGCAGTGCTTCGGCAGAGGAGACCCAGTACTTC
J gene: TRBJ1-3; D gene: -; CDR3 length: 15; V gene: TRBV18; clone size: -; CDR3 protein: CASSPTGAGGNTIYF; CDR3 DNA: TGTGCCAGCTCACCAACGGGAGCTGGTGGAAACACCATATATTTT
J gene: TRBJ1-1; D gene: -; CDR3 length: 14; V gene: TRBV6-5; clone size: few; CDR3 protein: CASSYSRANTEAFF; CDR3 DNA: TGTGCCAGCAGTTACTCTAGGGCGAACACTGAAGCTTTCTTT